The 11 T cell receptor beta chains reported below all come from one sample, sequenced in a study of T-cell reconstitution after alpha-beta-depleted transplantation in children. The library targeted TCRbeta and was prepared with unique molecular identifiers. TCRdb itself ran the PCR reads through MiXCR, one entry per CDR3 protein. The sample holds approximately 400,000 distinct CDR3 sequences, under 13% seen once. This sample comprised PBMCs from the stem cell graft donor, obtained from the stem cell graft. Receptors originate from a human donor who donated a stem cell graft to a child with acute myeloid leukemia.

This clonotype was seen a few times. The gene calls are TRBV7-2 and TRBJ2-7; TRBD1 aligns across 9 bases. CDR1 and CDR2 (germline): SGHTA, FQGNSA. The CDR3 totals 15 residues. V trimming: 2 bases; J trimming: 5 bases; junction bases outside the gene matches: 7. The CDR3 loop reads CASSLTGGIRNEQYV. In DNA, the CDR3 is TGTGCCAGCAGCTTAACAGGGGGCATAAGGAACGAGCAGTACGTC.

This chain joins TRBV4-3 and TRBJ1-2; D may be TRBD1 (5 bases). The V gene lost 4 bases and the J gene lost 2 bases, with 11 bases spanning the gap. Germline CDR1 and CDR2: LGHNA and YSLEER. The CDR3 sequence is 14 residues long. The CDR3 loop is CASSPGRQNYGYTF. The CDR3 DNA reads TGCGCCAGCAGCCCGGGACGGCAAAACTATGGCTACACCTTC.

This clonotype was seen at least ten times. The CDR3 nucleotides are TGCAGTGCTAGACAGATACAAAGACGGAGCGAAGCTTTCTTT. Translating gives CSARQIQRRSEAFF. The chain links TRBV20-1 to TRBJ1-1; no clear D. V gave up 2 bases and J gave up 8 bases, with 18 bases separating them. Germline V gene lookup returns CDR1 DFQATT and CDR2 SNEGSKA (reference sequence). This CDR3 comprises 14 residues.

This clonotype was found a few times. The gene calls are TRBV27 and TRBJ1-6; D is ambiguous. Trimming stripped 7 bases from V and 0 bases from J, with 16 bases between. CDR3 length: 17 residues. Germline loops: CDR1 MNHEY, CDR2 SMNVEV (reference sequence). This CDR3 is CASTADGRGSYNSPLHF. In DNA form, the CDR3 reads TGTGCCAGCACCGCCGACGGGAGAGGCTCCTATAATTCACCCCTCCACTTT.

The CDR3, as DNA: TGTGCCAGCAGTCCCCCCGGGCTGGGTTTAGCGAACACCGGGGAGCTGTTTTTT. Protein product: CASSPPGLGLANTGELFF. This chain joins TRBV27 and TRBJ2-2; no clear D. Deletions cut 5 bases from V and 0 bases from J, with 19 bases between. There are 18 residues in the CDR3. Germline V gene sequence: CDR1 MNHEY, CDR2 SMNVEV (reference sequence).

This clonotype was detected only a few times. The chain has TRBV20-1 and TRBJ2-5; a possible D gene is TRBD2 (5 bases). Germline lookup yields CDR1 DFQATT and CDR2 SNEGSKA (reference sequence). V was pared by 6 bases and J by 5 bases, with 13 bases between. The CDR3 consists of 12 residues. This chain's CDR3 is CSAPRTEETQYF. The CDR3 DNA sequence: TGCAGTGCCCCGAGGACTGAGGAGACCCAGTACTTC.

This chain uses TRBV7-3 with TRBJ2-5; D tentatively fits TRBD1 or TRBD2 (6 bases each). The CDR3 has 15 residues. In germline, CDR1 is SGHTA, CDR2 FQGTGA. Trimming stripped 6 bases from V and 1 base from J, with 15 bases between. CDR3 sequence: CASSSRGDPQETQYF. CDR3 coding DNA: TGTGCCAGCAGTTCTAGGGGGGACCCCCAAGAGACCCAGTACTTC.

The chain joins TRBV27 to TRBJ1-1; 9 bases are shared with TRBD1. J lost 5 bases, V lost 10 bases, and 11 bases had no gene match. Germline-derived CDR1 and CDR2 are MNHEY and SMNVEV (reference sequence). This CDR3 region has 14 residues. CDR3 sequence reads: CATRFTGGKTEAFF. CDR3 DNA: TGTGCCACACGGTTTACAGGGGGCAAAACTGAAGCTTTCTTT.

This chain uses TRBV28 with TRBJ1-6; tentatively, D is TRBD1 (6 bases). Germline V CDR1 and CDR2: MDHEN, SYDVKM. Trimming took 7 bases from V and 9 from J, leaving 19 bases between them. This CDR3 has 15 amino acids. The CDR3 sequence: CASNTGKWASSPLHF. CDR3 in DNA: TGTGCCAGCAATACAGGGAAATGGGCTTCTTCACCCCTCCACTTT.

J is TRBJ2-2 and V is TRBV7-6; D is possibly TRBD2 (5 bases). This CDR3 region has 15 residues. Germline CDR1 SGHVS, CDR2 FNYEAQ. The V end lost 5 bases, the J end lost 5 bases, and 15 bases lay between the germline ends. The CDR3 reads CASSDVGPGTGELFF. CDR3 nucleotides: TGTGCCAGCAGCGACGTGGGTCCGGGGACCGGGGAGCTGTTTTTT.

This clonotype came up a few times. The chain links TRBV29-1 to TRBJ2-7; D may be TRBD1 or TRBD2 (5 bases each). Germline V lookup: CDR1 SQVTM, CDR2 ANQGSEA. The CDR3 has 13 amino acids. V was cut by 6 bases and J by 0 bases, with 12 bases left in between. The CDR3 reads CSVHGTDSYEQYF. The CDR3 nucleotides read TGCAGCGTGCACGGGACCGACTCCTACGAGCAGTACTTC.